This TCR beta chain originates from a study of blood T cell repertoires in COVID-19. Whole-study context: The United States, Italy and Spain supplied acute and convalescent COVID-19 samples.

This clone has just one count. The CDR3 runs 15 residues. In germline, CDR1 is MDHEN, CDR2 SYDVKM. J lost 4 bases, V lost 6 bases, and 6 bases had no gene match. In the authors' methods: Using reference gene primer amplification, nucleated cell counts were estimated. TCRdb's copy holds only in-frame clones and misses some; the assay was immunoSEQ multiplex PCR. V, J and clone size reflect that table, while D and trimming were determined from the DNA. The data hold about 200,000 clones, with about four fifths observed a single time. The origin of this receptor is a woman between 40 and 55 years old with COVID-19, enrolled during active disease. Sequences were obtained from peripheral blood. The gene calls are TRBV28 and TRBJ1-5; 10 positions agree with TRBD1. The chain's CDR3 is CASSTGQGTNQPQHF. The CDR3 DNA follows: TGTGCCAGCAGCACGGGACAGGGGACTAATCAGCCCCAGCATTTT.